This T cell receptor beta chain was identified during a study of T cell repertoires in cytomegalovirus infection. Points from the study as a whole: Summed public TCR beta family frequency identified CMV carriers bearing the relevant HLA.

This clonotype has a handful of counts. The target antigen is unknown. MiXCR, applied by TCRdb to the reads, yields one record per CDR3 protein. The data hold approximately 500,000 distinct CDR3 sequences, with 16% observed a single time. Germline-derived CDR1 and CDR2 are SGHNT and YYREEE (reference sequence). The CDR3 is 14 residues long. Trimming shortened V by 6 bases and J by 2 bases, and 15 bases separated the two germline ends. V gene TRBV5-4 combines with J gene TRBJ2-7; D could derive from TRBD1 or TRBD2 (5 bases each). Sequencing was performed on CD8+ T cells from PBMCs. The receptor's source is a human donor in good health (CMV status not recorded). Some clones in this sample may be carry-over from other donors' samples. CDR3 residues: CASNPGTEAYEQYF. The CDR3 region has the DNA TGTGCCAGCAACCCCGGGACGGAGGCCTACGAGCAGTACTTC. The variable domain in full, with the rest retrieved from reference TRBV5-4 and TRBJ2-7, is ETGVTQSPTHLIKTRGQQVTLRCSSQSGHNTVSWYQQALGQGPQFIFQYYREEENGRGNFPPRFSGLQFPNYSSELNVNALELDDSALYLCASNPGTEAYEQYFGPGTRLTVT.